These 19 T cell receptor beta chains came from one sample sequenced in a study of post-analysis software for immune sequencing data. General study findings and limits: In patients, five or six TRBV segments were more frequent than in controls, with TRBV5-6, TRBV5-1 and TRBV20-1 among them.

The authors incorporated unique molecular identifiers into the TCR beta cDNA libraries. TCRdb itself ran the PCR reads through MiXCR, one entry per CDR3 protein. Altogether roughly 620,000 distinct CDR3 sequences are present, 44% being singletons, with the ten largest covering under 2%. The antigens for these receptors are not known. Source material: blood. These receptors originate from a girl between 10 and 17 years old with multiple sclerosis.

The V call is TRBV25-1, the J call TRBJ1-6, with D possibly being TRBD1 (6 bases). Germline-derived CDR1 and CDR2 are MGHDK and SYGVNS. Trimming took off 2 bases at V and 10 bases at J, with 9 bases between the two ends. This CDR3 is 13 amino acids long. CDR3 nucleotide sequence: TGTGCCAGCAGTGAACAGGGGTTCTCACCCCTCCACTTT. As protein: CASSEQGFSPLHF.

The rearrangement joins TRBV20-1 to TRBJ1-2; 7 bases align to TRBD1. Germline V lookup: CDR1 DFQATT, CDR2 SNEGSKA (reference sequence). This CDR3 region has 14 residues. With V trimmed by 4 bases and J by 5 bases, 10 bases remained unmatched. CDR3 in amino acids: CSATRSGGAYGYTF. The CDR3 nucleotides read TGCAGTGCTACCCGCTCAGGGGGGGCATATGGCTACACCTTC.

The genes are TRBV5-1 and TRBJ2-1, with 7 bases lining up with TRBD1. The J segment lost 5 bases and the V segment lost 3 bases, leaving 8 bases of the junction unmatched. Germline loops: CDR1 SGHRS, CDR2 YFSETQ. The CDR3 has 15 residues. CDR3 region: CASSSRTGQNNEQFF. In DNA, the CDR3 is TGCGCCAGCAGCTCACGGACAGGTCAGAACAATGAGCAGTTCTTC. Using reference TRBV5-1 and TRBJ2-1 for the parts outside the CDR3, the full variable domain is KAGVTQTPRYLIKTRGQQVTLSCSPISGHRSVSWYQQTPGQGLQFLFEYFSETQRNKGNFPGRFSGRQFSNSRSEMNVSTLELGDSALYLCASSSRTGQNNEQFFGPGTRLTVL.

The chain couples TRBV29-1 to TRBJ2-5; perhaps TRBD1 as D (5 bases). This CDR3 has 13 amino acids. Trimming shortened V by 4 bases and J by 5 bases, and 14 bases separated the two germline ends. The germline V gene has CDR1 SQVTM and CDR2 ANQGSEA. CDR3: CSVALQGWETQYF. The DNA of the CDR3 is TGCAGCGTTGCCCTTCAGGGTTGGGAGACCCAGTACTTC.

The genes are TRBV12-3 or TRBV12-4 and TRBJ1-1; 9 positions match TRBD1. Trimming cost V 6 bases and J 1 base; bases outside gene matches: 9. This CDR3 spans 16 amino acids. The CDR3 reads CASSSGTGFSNTEAFF. Here the CDR3 DNA reads TGTGCCAGCAGCTCCGGGACAGGGTTTTCGAACACTGAAGCTTTCTTT.

V is TRBV12-3 or TRBV12-4 and J is TRBJ2-1, with 12 bases lining up with TRBD2. V lost 5 bases to trimming and J lost 9 bases; unmatched junction nucleotides: 11. The CDR3 spans 16 residues. The CDR3 bases are TGTGCCAGCAGTCCGGGACAAAGACTAGCGGGGGTTGAGCAGTTCTTC. It yields the protein CASSPGQRLAGVEQFF.

This clonotype turned up a few times. CDR3 protein: CASSPGTIVGSSPLHF. Written as DNA, the CDR3 is TGTGCCAGCAGCCCCGGAACCATTGTGGGGAGTTCACCCCTCCACTTT. The chain uses TRBV7-2 and TRBJ1-6; no firm D call. With 5 bases removed from V and 9 bases from J, the gap between germline ends came to 20 bases. CDR3 length: 16 amino acids. CDR1 is SGHTA, CDR2 FQGNSA, per germline.

This clonotype was detected a few times. V usage is TRBV5-1 and J usage is TRBJ2-7; D assignment may be TRBD1 or TRBD2 (6 bases each). V shed 4 bases and J shed 0 bases, with 23 bases lying between them. Germline assignment: CDR1 SGHRS and CDR2 YFSETQ. This CDR3 is built from 18 residues. The CDR3 nucleotides read TGCGCCAGCAGCCTACCTTCACGGGGGCAGCCTCACTCCTACGAGCAGTACTTC. Translating gives CASSLPSRGQPHSYEQYF.

This clonotype was seen only a few times. The chain employs TRBV9 and TRBJ2-7, with a tentative D call TRBD1 (6 bases). Per germline, CDR1 SGDLS and CDR2 YYNGEE. This CDR3 is 16 amino acids long. V was trimmed by 2 bases and J by 3 bases, leaving 18 bases between them. The CDR3 spells CASSVSSGTRFYEQYF. The CDR3 nucleotides read TGTGCCAGCAGCGTTTCTTCCGGGACACGTTTCTACGAGCAGTACTTC.

This clonotype was observed a few times. This chain uses TRBV29-1 with TRBJ1-5; no definite D call. Trimming removed 0 bases from V and 1 base from J, with 4 bases in between. In germline, CDR1 is SQVTM, CDR2 ANQGSEA. This CDR3 comprises 13 residues. The CDR3, as DNA: TGCAGCGTTGAAGAGAACAGCAATCAGCCCCAGCATTTT. As protein: CSVEENSNQPQHF.

CDR3 bases: TGTGCCAGCAGCCAAACGAGCGGGACTGGGGCCAACGTCCTGACTTTC. It yields the protein CASSQTSGTGANVLTF. V is TRBV21-1 and J is TRBJ2-6; no check of the table's D call, TRBD2, against the DNA was made. TRBV21-1 corresponds to a pseudogene. The CDR3 runs 16 residues.

This clonotype was picked up a small number of times. The chain combines TRBV20-1 with TRBJ2-4, with 9 bases identical to TRBD1. The DNA matches TRBJ2-7 better at its end, which makes the J call doubtful. The CDR3 has 14 amino acids. Germline CDR1 reads DFQATT; CDR2 reads SNEGSKA (reference sequence). CDR3: CSAVRGQGPYEQYF. CDR3 DNA: TGCAGTGCTGTCCGGGGACAGGGACCCTACGAGCAGTACTTC.

This clonotype has a handful of counts. This chain connects TRBV7-2 to TRBJ1-5; D not certain. Trimming stripped 1 base from V and 6 bases from J, with 10 bases between. The length of the CDR3 is 14 residues. Germline V gene lookup returns CDR1 SGHTA and CDR2 FQGNSA. Here the CDR3 reads CASSLDGRVQPQHF. DNA of the CDR3: TGTGCCAGCAGCTTAGATGGTAGGGTTCAGCCCCAGCATTTT.

The chain carries TRBV12-3 or TRBV12-4 and TRBJ1-1, with unresolved D. The CDR3 is 12 residues long. Trimming removed 0 bases at V and 7 bases at J, with 6 bases between. In DNA form, the CDR3 reads TGTGCCAGCAGTTTAGCGGAGATTGAAGCTTTCTTT. This codes for CASSLAEIEAFF.

V and J are TRBV4-1 and TRBJ1-1; D gene unclear. Germline lookup yields CDR1 MGHRA and CDR2 YSYEKL. The CDR3 is 15 residues long. V was trimmed by 2 bases and J by 1 base, leaving 11 bases between them. DNA of the CDR3: TGCGCCAGCAGCCAATTAATTTGGCAGAACACTGAAGCTTTCTTT. As protein: CASSQLIWQNTEAFF.

This clonotype was detected ten times or more. V is TRBV4-1 and J is TRBJ2-1; the match to TRBD2 covers 10 bases. The CDR3 consists of 15 residues. Germline loops: CDR1 MGHRA, CDR2 YSYEKL. The V gene end was trimmed by 5 bases and the J gene end by 4 bases; junction bases not matched to a gene: 5. The DNA for the CDR3 is TGCGCCAGCAGCGGGACTAGCGCCTTGTACAATGAGCAGTTCTTC. Translated: CASSGTSALYNEQFF.

This clonotype was seen a single time. J is TRBJ2-3 and V is TRBV2; no reliable D call. V dropped 9 bases and J dropped 2 bases, with 12 bases sitting between them. CDR3 length: 13 residues. Germline V gene data show CDR1 as SNHLY and CDR2 as FYNNEI. CDR3 region: CARKEELTDTQYF. In DNA form, the CDR3 reads TGTGCCAGGAAAGAAGAGCTCACAGATACGCAGTATTTT.

The V call is TRBV7-7, the J call TRBJ1-6, with TRBD1 as a possible D gene (5 bases). CDR3 length equals 14 residues. Between the trimmed V and J ends, which lost 5 bases and 8 bases, there was a span of 13 bases. The germline CDR1 and CDR2 sequences are SSHAT and FNYEAQ (reference sequence). The CDR3 DNA reads TGTGCCAGCAGCGCAGGGCCTAAAGATTCACCCCTCCACTTT. Its protein product is CASSAGPKDSPLHF.

This chain links TRBV6-1 with TRBJ2-7, with 11 bases identical to TRBD2. The CDR3 runs 17 residues. V lost 2 bases, J lost 2 bases, and 8 bases stayed unmatched. CDR1 and CDR2 from the germline V gene are MNHNS and SASEGT. The CDR3, as DNA: TGTGCCAGCAGTGAACTGCCGGGGACTAGCGGAACCTACGAGCAGTACTTC. Its protein product is CASSELPGTSGTYEQYF.